This TCR beta chain was captured in a study of shared clonotypes between healthy human individuals (dated by TCRdb to about 2020). With regard to the full study: The cohort comprised a couple of women and a few men aged 18 to 49 years. For each donor, CD4 naive and CD4 memory were each given three plates, CD8 naive was given two plates, and CD8 memory was given one plate. To estimate repertoire size and how much clonotypes are shared between individuals, the study performed deep sequencing of blood TCR repertoires from about 5 healthy adults. Libraries were prepared and TCR repertoires were sequenced by different laboratories using diverse techniques, in order to increase sequencing depth and limit assay-specific biases. Between about 0.8 and 9 billion PBMCs per donor were obtained by leukapheresis. Study-level results and caveats: Compared with non-shared clonotypes, the clonotypes found in all four sorted-subset donors had higher generation probabilities. Pairwise subsampling indicated that sequencing depth was expected to affect the degree of clonotype sharing among donors. Rarefaction of sorted-subset datasets indicated incomplete sequencing despite the large sequencing depth. When a handful of donors were compared, the shared fraction of clonotypes was about 5.4% for naive CD4, 3.5% to 4% for naive CD8, more than 2% for memory CD4, and 0.3% to 0.5% for memory CD8. Because the study included a small number of donors, the genetic and exposure-history diversity represented was limited. Sampling was limited to blood, and TCR repertoires in tissue likely differ from TCR repertoires in blood. Naive subsets generally had larger estimated clonotype richness than memory subsets did.

Healthy HIV-negative adults with no recently reported acute infections or vaccinations were included as donors. Only Caucasian adults living in Nashville, Tennessee, USA were represented among the donors. CD8 memory samples combined magnetically selected CD45RO+ cells with CCR7-negative CD45RA+ effector memory (TemRA) cells. Blood was obtained by leukapheresis, after which PBMCs were separated by Ficoll-Histopaque density gradient centrifugation and cryopreserved in liquid nitrogen vapor phase. Analytical flow cytometry was used to check the purity and quantity of each magnetically sorted T cell population. Genomic DNA was isolated from each sorted fraction and quantified by UV absorbance on a Nanodrop 2000c. In its sample, this clone was seen a few times. Its specific antigen is unknown. Nothing much larger sits one base from this clone, and base qualities are not available. Using the deep immunoSEQ assay, multiplex PCR amplified TCR CDR3 regions from genomic DNA. Extracted genomic DNA from each cell subset was spread evenly across all wells of several immunoSEQ 96-well plates, with each plate serving as a replicate. For sorted subsets, around 0.2 ug of genomic DNA, equivalent to around 30,000 T cell genomes, went into each replicate PCR. Purified libraries were measured with a Qubit 3.0 fluorometer, size-checked on a Bioanalyzer 2100, and measured again with the KAPA Library Quantification kit. Each immunoSEQ 96-well plate was sequenced on its own single-read 150-cycle Illumina NextSeq 550 flow cell. In the authors' own workflow: The immunoSEQ output contained only junctional sequences without quality scores, so filtering could not match that applied to full-length reads. Sequences were annotated with PyIR, a Python wrapper for IgBLAST v1.9, using IMGT germline references to assign V/J genes and CDR3. Reads were removed for weak V/J assignments (E-value above 1e-6), missing CDR3, stop codons, out-of-frame junctions, or ambiguous translated residues. V3J clonotypes were defined as sequences sharing the same inferred V gene, J gene, and CDR3 amino acid sequence. Percentage overlap between repertoires was calculated by dividing the number of shared unique clonotypes by the size of the smaller repertoire. Three approaches were used to assess repertoire richness: RTK rarefaction, the Chao1 estimator, and Recon v2.1 estimates of unobserved clonotypes. For all TCRbeta clonotypes obtained by the gDNA method from a few donors, generation probabilities were computed with OLGA. TCRdb provides this immuneACCESS table in a form limited to in-frame rearrangements. Some clones are lacking; in checked studies, under half of them reflect an unresolved V gene, and why the rest are absent is not known. The D gene and trimming were derived from the DNA, and the V and J assignments and clone size from that table. The sample includes roughly 300,000 clones, with around 90% observed a single time. The ten most abundant clones make up 15% to 20% of the sample.

The germline ends are 13 bases apart after V is trimmed by 4 bases and J by 2 bases. The CDR3 holds 15 amino acids from the cysteine to the phenylalanine. Just the 45-base CDR3 DNA is kept, in frame starting at base 1. CDR1 is given as SGDLS and CDR2 as YYNGEE, both from the germline V gene. Recombination connected TRBV9 to TRBJ1-3; the D gene identity is not certain. This clonotype originated in a man in his late teens or twenties in good health. Specimen: memory CD8+ T cells sorted from blood. Interpreted using the paper, the cell subset or site label stands for: CD45RO+ cells pooled with CCR7-negative TemRA cells. The CDR3 in this case is CASSSHRDPGNTIYF. The sequence in DNA is TGTGCCAGCAGCTCCCACAGAGACCCTGGAAACACCATATATTTT.